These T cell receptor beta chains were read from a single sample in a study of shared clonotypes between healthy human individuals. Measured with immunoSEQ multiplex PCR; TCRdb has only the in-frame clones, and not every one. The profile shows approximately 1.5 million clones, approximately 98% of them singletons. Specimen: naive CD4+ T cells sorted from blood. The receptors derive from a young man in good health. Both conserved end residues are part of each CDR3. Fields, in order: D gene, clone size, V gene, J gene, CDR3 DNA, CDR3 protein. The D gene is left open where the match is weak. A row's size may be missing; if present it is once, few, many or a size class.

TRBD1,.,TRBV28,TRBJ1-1,TGTGCCAGCAGTTTATGGGGGACAGGGATGAACACTGAAGCTTTCTTT,CASSLWGTGMNTEAFF
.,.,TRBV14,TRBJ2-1,TGTGCCAGCAGCCAAGAATGGACTACCAACAATGAGCAGTTCTTC,CASSQEWTTNNEQFF
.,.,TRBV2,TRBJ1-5,TGTGCCAGCAGTGAAGGACCAGGGGTGCCCCAGCATTTT,CASSEGPGVPQHF
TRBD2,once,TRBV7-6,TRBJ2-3,TGTGCCAGCAGCTTAGGACTAGCGGGACGAGCAGATACGCAGTATTTT,CASSLGLAGRADTQYF
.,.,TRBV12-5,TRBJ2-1,TGTGCTAGTGGTAGATACAATGAGCAGTTCTTC,CASGRYNEQFF
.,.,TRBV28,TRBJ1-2,TGTGCCAGCAGGTCGGCAGGTTATGGCTACACCTTC,CASRSAGYGYTF
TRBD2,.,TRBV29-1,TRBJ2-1,TGCAGCGTTATAACTAGCGGGAGGGCCTGGTCCTACAATGAGCAGTTCTTC,CSVITSGRAWSYNEQFF
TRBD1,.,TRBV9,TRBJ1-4,TGTGCCAGCAGCCCCAGGACAGGAGGTAATGAAAAACTGTTTTTT,CASSPRTGGNEKLFF
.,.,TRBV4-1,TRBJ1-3,TGCGCCAGCAGCCAATTCGACCCAGGCAGCTCGGTCAGTGGAAACACCATATATTTT,CASSQFDPGSSVSGNTIYF
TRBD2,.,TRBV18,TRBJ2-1,TGTGCCAGCTCACCTAGTTATCTGGCGGGAGGGCTATACAATGAGCAGTTCTTC,CASSPSYLAGGLYNEQFF
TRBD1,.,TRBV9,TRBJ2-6,TGTGCCAGCAGCGTAGCTAGGACAGGGTCTGGGGCCAACGTCCTGACTTTC,CASSVARTGSGANVLTF
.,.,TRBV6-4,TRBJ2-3,TGTGCCAGCAGTGAGAGGTGGGCAACAGATACGCAGTATTTT,CASSERWATDTQYF
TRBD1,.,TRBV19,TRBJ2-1,TGTGCCAGTAGTTCTACGACAGGGTCGGGGCAGCAGTTCTTC,CASSSTTGSGQQFF
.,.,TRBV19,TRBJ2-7,TGTGCCAGTAGTATCAGGGTCTCGGCACTAGGGGGGAACTACGAGCAGTACTTC,CASSIRVSALGGNYEQYF
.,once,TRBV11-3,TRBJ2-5,TGTGCCAGCAGCTTATTTGCTAGCGAAGAGACCCAGTACTTC,CASSLFASEETQYF
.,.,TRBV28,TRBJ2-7,TGTGCCAGCAGCGGACAGTCCCTGGGGTACGAGCAGTACTTC,CASSGQSLGYEQYF
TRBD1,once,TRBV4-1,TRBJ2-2,TGCGCCAGCAGCCGCCAGGGGGCCGGGGAGCTGTTTTTT,CASSRQGAGELFF
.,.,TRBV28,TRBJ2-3,TGTGCCAGCAGTTCCTTCACAGATACGCAGTATTTT,CASSSFTDTQYF
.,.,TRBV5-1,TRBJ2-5,TGCGCCAGCAGCTTCCCCCCACAAGAGACCCAGTACTTC,CASSFPPQETQYF
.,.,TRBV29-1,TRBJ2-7,TGCAGCGTCCGGGGCTCCTACGAGCAGTACTTC,CSVRGSYEQYF
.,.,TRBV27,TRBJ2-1,TGTGCCAGCAGACCCGCTGAAGCGGCAAAGACCTACAATGAGCAGTTCTTC,CASRPAEAAKTYNEQFF
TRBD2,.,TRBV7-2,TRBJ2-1,TGTGCCAGCAGCCTCACGGGGCGGGAGGTTTGGACCTACAATGAGCAGTTCTTC,CASSLTGREVWTYNEQFF
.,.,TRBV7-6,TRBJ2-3,TGTGCCAGCAGCCTGAATTTACTGGGTGATACGCAGTATTTT,CASSLNLLGDTQYF
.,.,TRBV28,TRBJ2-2,TGTGCCAGCAGTCCCTTATCCGGGGAGCTGTTTTTT,CASSPLSGELFF
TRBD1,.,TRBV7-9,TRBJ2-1,TGTGCCAGCAGCTTCCACGGGACAGGGACACTCAATGAGCAGTTCTTC,CASSFHGTGTLNEQFF
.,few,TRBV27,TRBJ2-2,TGTGCCAGCAGTTTTGGTGACACCGGGGAGCTGTTTTTT,CASSFGDTGELFF
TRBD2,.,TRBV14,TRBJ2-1,TGTGCCAGCAGCTCACGACTAGCGGGAGGCCCACGCTCCTACAATGAGCAGTTCTTC,CASSSRLAGGPRSYNEQFF